This T cell receptor (beta chain) was sequenced for a study of patients and donors after allogeneic stem cell transplantation. TCRdb reanalysed the RT-PCR reads using MiXCR and keeps one entry per CDR3 protein. Of tens of thousands of distinct CDR3 sequences in the sample, approximately 25% were seen once. Trimming stripped 3 bases from V and 1 base from J, with 9 bases between. CDR3 length equals 14 residues. Per the germline V gene, CDR1 is KGHSH and CDR2 is LQKENI. This clonotype has a handful of counts. The material sequenced was blood, either unsorted or a sorted T cell fraction (not recorded which). The chain has TRBV18 and TRBJ1-1; maybe TRBD1 (6 bases). This TCR derives from a human donor who was either an allogeneic HSCT recipient or a stem cell or donor lymphocyte infusion donor (not recorded which). It is not recorded whose cells these are; they may come from a transplant donor. The CDR3 DNA is TGTGCCAGCTCACCTAGGGGACAGAACACTGAAGCTTTCTTT. It is translated as CASSPRGQNTEAFF.